The 2 T cell receptor beta chains below come from one sample, sequenced in a study of cytomegalovirus exposure and HLA in healthy donors. PCR involved 60 Vbeta and 13 Jbeta primers. Data came from immunoSEQ multiplex PCR; TCRdb stores just in-frame clones and leaves some out. In all, the sample yields some 160,000 clones. Specimen: PBMCs. These receptors were obtained from a man aged 25 to 45 in good health and CMV-seronegative.

This rearrangement joins TRBV7-2 to TRBJ2-5, with 11 bases aligning to TRBD1. V was clipped by 3 bases and J by 2 bases; unmatched bases: 5. CDR1 SGHTA and CDR2 FQGNSA come from the germline V gene. The CDR3 sequence is 16 residues long. CDR3: CASSFPGTGGQETQYF. The CDR3 nucleotides are TGTGCCAGCAGCTTTCCTGGGACAGGGGGACAAGAGACCCAGTACTTC. Full variable domain (missing parts from reference TRBV7-2 and TRBJ2-5): GAGVSQSPSNKVTEKGKDVELRCDPISGHTALYWYRQSLGQGLEFLIYFQGNSAPDKSGLPSDRFSAERTGGSVSTLTIQRTQQEDSAVYLCASSFPGTGGQETQYFGPGTRLLVL.

The chain carries TRBV12-1 and TRBJ2-1; whether TRBD2, the table's D call, matches the DNA was not checked. TRBV12-1 is given as a pseudogene. The CDR3 is 19 amino acids. The CDR3 sequence is CASSALAGDPKNSYNEQFF. In DNA form, the CDR3 reads TGTGCCAGCAGCGCACTAGCGGGAGACCCGAAAAACTCCTACAATGAGCAGTTCTTC.